The clone carrying this T cell receptor (beta chain) was counted only a few times. Antigen unknown. cDNA prepared by RNA extraction and subsequent reverse transcription served as the template for sequencing. Libraries were prepared by immunoSEQ multiplex PCR; TCRdb keeps only in-frame clonotypes and omits some of them. The table has a few hundred thousand clones, roughly two fifths seen once. CDR1 and CDR2 (germline): SNHLY, FYNNEI. Trimming cost V 4 bases and J 5 bases; bases outside gene matches: 7. This CDR3 is built from 14 residues. This record belongs to a study of CD8+ T cells in alopecia areata. Study outcomes and limitations: Numerous clones, expanded in lesions, remained in scalp and blood during tofacitinib. Patients shared TCRs less clearly than mice did, possibly for HLA-related reasons.

Treatment of the sample: oral pan-JAK inhibitor, 5-10 mg twice daily. The chain recombines TRBV2 with TRBJ2-5; 7 nucleotides agree with TRBD1. This receptor was obtained from a human donor with alopecia areata. Specimen: CD4+ T cells sorted from blood, collected at week 34, from a patient treated with tofacitinib. The CDR3 region is CASSVQGMRETQYF. The DNA of the CDR3 is TGTGCCAGCAGTGTACAGGGGATGCGGGAGACCCAGTACTTC.